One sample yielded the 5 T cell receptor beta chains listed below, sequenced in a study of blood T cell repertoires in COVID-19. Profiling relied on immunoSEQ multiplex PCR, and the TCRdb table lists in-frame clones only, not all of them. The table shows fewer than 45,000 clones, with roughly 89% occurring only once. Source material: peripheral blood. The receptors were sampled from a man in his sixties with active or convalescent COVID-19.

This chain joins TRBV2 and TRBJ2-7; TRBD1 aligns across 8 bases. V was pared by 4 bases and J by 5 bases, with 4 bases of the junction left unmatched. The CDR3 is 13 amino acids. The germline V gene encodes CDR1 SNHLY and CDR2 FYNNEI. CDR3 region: CASSAGGWHEQYF. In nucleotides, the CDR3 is TGTGCCAGCAGTGCAGGGGGCTGGCACGAGCAGTACTTC.

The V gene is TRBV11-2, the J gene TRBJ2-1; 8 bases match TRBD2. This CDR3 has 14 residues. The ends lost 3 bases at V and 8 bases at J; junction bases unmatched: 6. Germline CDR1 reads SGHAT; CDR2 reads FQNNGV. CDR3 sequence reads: CASSFSGSTDEQFF. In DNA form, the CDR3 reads TGTGCCAGCAGCTTCAGCGGGAGTACAGATGAGCAGTTCTTC.

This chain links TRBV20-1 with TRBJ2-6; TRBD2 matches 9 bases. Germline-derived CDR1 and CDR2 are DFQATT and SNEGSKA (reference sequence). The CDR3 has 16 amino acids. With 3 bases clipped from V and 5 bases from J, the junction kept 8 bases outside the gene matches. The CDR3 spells CSASLAGIKRANVLTF. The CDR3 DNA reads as TGCAGTGCTAGTCTAGCGGGAATCAAGCGGGCCAACGTCCTGACTTTC.

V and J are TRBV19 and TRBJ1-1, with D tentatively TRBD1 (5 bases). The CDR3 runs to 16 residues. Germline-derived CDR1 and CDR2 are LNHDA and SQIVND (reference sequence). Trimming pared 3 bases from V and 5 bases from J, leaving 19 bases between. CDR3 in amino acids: CASSIRFSGRGTEAFF. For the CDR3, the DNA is TGTGCCAGTAGTATCAGGTTCTCAGGGCGGGGAACTGAAGCTTTCTTT. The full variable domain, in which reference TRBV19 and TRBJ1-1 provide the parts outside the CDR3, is DGGITQSPKYLFRKEGQNVTLSCEQNLNHDAMYWYRQDPGQGLRLIYYSQIVNDFQKGDIAEGYSVSREKKESFPLTVTSAQKNPTAFYLCASSIRFSGRGTEAFFGQGTRLTVV.

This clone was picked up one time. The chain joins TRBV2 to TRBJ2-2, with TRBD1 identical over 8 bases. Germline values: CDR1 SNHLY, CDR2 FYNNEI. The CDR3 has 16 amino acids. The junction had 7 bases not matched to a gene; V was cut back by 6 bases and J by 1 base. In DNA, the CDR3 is TGTGCCAGCAGAGGCAGGGGGCGCTGGAACACCGGGGAGCTGTTTTTT. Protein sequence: CASRGRGRWNTGELFF.